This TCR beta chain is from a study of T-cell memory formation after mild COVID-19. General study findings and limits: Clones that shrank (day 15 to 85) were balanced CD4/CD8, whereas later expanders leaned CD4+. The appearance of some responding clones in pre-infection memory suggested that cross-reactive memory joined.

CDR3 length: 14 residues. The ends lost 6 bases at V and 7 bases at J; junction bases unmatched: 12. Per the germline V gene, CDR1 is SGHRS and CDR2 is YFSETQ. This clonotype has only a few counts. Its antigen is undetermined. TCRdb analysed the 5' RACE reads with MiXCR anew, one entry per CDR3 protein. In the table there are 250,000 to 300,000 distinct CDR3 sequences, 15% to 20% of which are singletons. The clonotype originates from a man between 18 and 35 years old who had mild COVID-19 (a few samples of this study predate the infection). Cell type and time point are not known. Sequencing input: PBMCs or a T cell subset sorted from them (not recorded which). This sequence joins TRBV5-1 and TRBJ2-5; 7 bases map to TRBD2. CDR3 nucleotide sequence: TGCGCCAGCACTGCTGACGGGGCGGGGGTGACCCAGTACTTC. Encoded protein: CASTADGAGVTQYF.